This T cell receptor beta chain came from a study of response to subunit inactivated influenza vaccine (dated by TCRdb to the late 2010s). With respect to the entire study: Deep quantitative T cell receptor repertoire profiling was used in the study to track responses to a trivalent subunit inactivated influenza vaccine. Study-wide conclusions, independent of this receptor: According to the authors, only a limited number of new T cells may be recruited by each seasonal influenza vaccination.

Libraries were built with RT-PCR. Sequencer: Illumina HiSeq 2500. The public reads were quality trimmed at Q25 with fastp and then assembled into clones with MiXCR by TCRdb, keeping productive beta chains. All rows with the same CDR3 protein become a single entry with the most common DNA and genes. Present in this sample are 610,000 or so distinct CDR3 sequences, approximately 15% of which were seen just once. Of the sample, 11% falls within the top ten clones. The CDR3 contains 11 residues, cysteine and phenylalanine counted. Only the CDR3 portion is preserved as DNA: 33 bases, with reading frame beginning at the first base. CDR1 and CDR2 are drawn from the germline V gene (reference sequence): MNHNY, SVGAGI. This clonotype was seen a few times. It has no known antigen specificity. One junction end does not reproduce the germline sequence, and a read error may be involved.

Source: PBMCs from blood, taken roughly 12 days after vaccination. In this chain, TRBV6-6 is recombined with TRBJ1-1; the D gene is not confidently resolved. The sequence was collected from a middle-aged man who received an inactivated influenza vaccine. Donor details come from another sample of the same person, matched by shared clones. The DNA is as follows: TGTGCCAGCAGCCCTGGAGCTGAAGTTTTCTTT. It specifies CASSPGAEVFF.